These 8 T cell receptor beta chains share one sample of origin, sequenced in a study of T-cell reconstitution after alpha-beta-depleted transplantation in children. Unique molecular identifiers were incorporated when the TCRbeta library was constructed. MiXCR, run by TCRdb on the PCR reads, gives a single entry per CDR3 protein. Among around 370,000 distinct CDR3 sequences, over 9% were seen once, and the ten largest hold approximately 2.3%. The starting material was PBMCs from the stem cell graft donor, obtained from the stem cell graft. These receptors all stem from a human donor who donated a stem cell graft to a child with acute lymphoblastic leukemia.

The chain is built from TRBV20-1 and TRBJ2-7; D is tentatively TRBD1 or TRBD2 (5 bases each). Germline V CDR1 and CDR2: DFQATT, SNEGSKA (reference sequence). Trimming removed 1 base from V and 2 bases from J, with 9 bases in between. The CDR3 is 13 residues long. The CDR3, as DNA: TGCAGTGCTAGAGGGGACCTCACCTACGAGCAGTACTTC. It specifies CSARGDLTYEQYF.

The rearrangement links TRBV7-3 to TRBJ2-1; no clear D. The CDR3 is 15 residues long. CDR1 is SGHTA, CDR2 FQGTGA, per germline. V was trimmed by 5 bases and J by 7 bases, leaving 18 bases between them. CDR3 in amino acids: CASSPDLDAGNEQFF. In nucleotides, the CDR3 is TGTGCCAGCAGCCCTGATCTTGACGCTGGGAATGAGCAGTTCTTC.

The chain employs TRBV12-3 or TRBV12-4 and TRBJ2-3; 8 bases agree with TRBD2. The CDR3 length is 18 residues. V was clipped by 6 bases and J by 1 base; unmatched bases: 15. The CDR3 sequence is CASSPEPTSDRGTDTQYF. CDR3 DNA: TGTGCCAGCAGCCCCGAACCGACTAGCGACCGCGGCACAGATACGCAGTATTTT.

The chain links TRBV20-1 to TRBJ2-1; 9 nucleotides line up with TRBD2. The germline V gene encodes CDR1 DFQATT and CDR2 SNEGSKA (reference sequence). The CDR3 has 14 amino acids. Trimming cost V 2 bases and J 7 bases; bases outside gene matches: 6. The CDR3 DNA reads TGCAGTGCTAGACGCGGGAGGGCCGAAAATGAGCAGTTCTTC. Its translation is CSARRGRAENEQFF.

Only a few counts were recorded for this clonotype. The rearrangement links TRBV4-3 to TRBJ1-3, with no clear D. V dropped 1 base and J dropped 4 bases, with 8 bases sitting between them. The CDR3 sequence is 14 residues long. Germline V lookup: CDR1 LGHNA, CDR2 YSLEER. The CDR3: CASSQGLRGNTIYF. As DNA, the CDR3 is TGCGCCAGCAGCCAAGGTTTGCGAGGAAACACCATATATTTT.

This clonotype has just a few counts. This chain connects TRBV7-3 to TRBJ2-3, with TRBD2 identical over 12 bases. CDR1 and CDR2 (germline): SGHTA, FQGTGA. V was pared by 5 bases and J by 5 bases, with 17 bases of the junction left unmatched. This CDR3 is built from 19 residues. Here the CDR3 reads CASSHRPGLAGLLIDTQYF. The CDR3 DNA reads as TGTGCCAGCAGCCACCGGCCGGGACTAGCGGGTTTATTGATAGATACGCAGTATTTT.

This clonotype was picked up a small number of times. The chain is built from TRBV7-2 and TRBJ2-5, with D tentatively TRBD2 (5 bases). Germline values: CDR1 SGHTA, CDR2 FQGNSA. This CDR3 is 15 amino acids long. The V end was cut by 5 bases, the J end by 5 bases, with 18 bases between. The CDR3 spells CASSEEQRAGETQYF. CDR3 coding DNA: TGTGCCAGCAGCGAAGAACAGAGGGCTGGGGAGACCCAGTACTTC.

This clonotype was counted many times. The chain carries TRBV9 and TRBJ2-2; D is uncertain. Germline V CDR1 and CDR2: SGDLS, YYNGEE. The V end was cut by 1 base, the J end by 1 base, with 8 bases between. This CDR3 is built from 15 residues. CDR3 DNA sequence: TGTGCCAGCAGCGTAAGGGCCCTGAACACCGGGGAGCTGTTTTTT. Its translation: CASSVRALNTGELFF.